The 8 T cell receptor beta chains below were found in one sample sequenced in a study of T cell responses to AZD1222 COVID-19 vaccine. Clones were read by immunoSEQ multiplex PCR, and TCRdb kept only the in-frame ones, dropping some. The profile shows 95,000 to 150,000 clones, roughly 90% of them singletons. This material consisted of peripheral blood, taken on day 0 of AZD1222 vaccination. The origin of the receptors is an adult in good health.

The rearrangement joins TRBV3-1 (or the pseudogene TRBV3-2) to TRBJ2-5; 12 positions match TRBD1. V dropped 6 bases and J dropped 2; count of bases not matched to a gene: 7. Germline values: CDR1 LGHDT, CDR2 YNNKEL (reference sequence). This CDR3 has 16 amino acids. The CDR3 region is CASRAGTGGLQETQYF. The CDR3 nucleotides read TGTGCCAGCAGGGCCGGGACAGGGGGCTTACAAGAGACCCAGTACTTC.

About this clone: The same CDR3 is also encoded by other DNA sequences in this sample. The chain has TRBV3-1 (or the pseudogene TRBV3-2) and TRBJ1-1, with D uncertain. Germline V lookup: CDR1 LGHDT, CDR2 YNNKEL (reference sequence). The CDR3 extends over 14 amino acids. V was shortened by 4 bases and J by 0 bases, with 9 bases between the two germline ends. The CDR3 loop reads CASSPGSVNTEAFF. In nucleotides, the CDR3 is TGTGCCAGCAGCCCCGGTAGCGTGAACACTGAAGCTTTCTTT.

The rearrangement uses TRBV7-2 and TRBJ2-2, with a tentative D call TRBD2 (6 bases). Trimming left V 1 base short and J 5 bases short, with 8 bases between. The germline V gene encodes CDR1 SGHTA and CDR2 FQGNSA. The CDR3 runs 14 residues. This CDR3 is CASSLGRGTGELFF. The CDR3 DNA reads as TGTGCCAGCAGCTTAGGACGGGGGACCGGGGAGCTGTTTTTT.

This sequence joins TRBV3-1 (or the pseudogene TRBV3-2) and TRBJ2-4, with unresolved D. The CDR3 consists of 17 residues. The V and J ends lost 2 bases and 1 base respectively, with 15 bases between them. Germline V gene lookup returns CDR1 LGHDT and CDR2 YNNKEL (reference sequence). CDR3 region: CASSQTSVGLAKNIQYF. The CDR3, as DNA: TGTGCCAGCAGCCAAACTTCCGTGGGCTTGGCCAAAAACATTCAGTACTTC.

V usage is TRBV3-1 (or the pseudogene TRBV3-2) and J usage is TRBJ2-3, with 9 nucleotides matching TRBD2. The V gene end was trimmed by 3 bases and the J gene end by 4 bases; junction bases not matched to a gene: 23. This CDR3 contains 21 residues. Germline CDR1 LGHDT, CDR2 YNNKEL (reference sequence). The CDR3, as DNA: TGTGCCAGCAGCCATGTGCTTGGGGGAGGTAGCGGGGGCCCTAGGGCAGATACGCAGTATTTT. It is translated as CASSHVLGGGSGGPRADTQYF.

This clone has only one observation. The chain has TRBV7-8 and TRBJ2-1, with TRBD2 identical over 9 bases. V gave up 3 bases and J gave up 5 bases; unmatched junction bases: 8. The length of the CDR3 is 16 residues. Germline-derived CDR1 and CDR2 are SGHVS and FQNEAQ. CDR3 amino acids: CASSFSVASGDNEQFF. CDR3 DNA: TGTGCCAGCAGCTTCTCGGTCGCTAGCGGGGACAATGAGCAGTTCTTC.

The V and J genes are TRBV12-5 and TRBJ1-1, with a weak D call TRBD1 (5 bases). This CDR3 has 14 residues. The germline V and J ends were trimmed by 2 bases and 4 bases, with 11 bases remaining between them. Per germline, CDR1 LGHNT and CDR2 FRNRAP. CDR3 sequence: CASGLRGGVTEAFF. In nucleotides, the CDR3 is TGTGCTAGTGGTTTGCGGGGAGGGGTCACTGAAGCTTTCTTT.

Regarding this clone: Germline is not matched at one junction end, which may reflect a read error. The V call is TRBV5-1, the J call TRBJ2-3; possibly TRBD1 or TRBD2 for D (7 bases each). Germline CDR1 reads SGHRS; CDR2 reads YFSETQ. The CDR3 has 15 residues. CDR3 in amino acids: CASSLEAGGAYTQYF. DNA of the CDR3: TGCGCCAGCAGTTTGGAGGCAGGGGGGGCATATACGCAGTATTTT. The full variable domain, in which reference TRBV5-1 and TRBJ2-3 provide the parts outside the CDR3, is KAGVTQTPRYLIKTRGQQVTLSCSPISGHRSVSWYQQTPGQGLQFLFEYFSETQRNKGNFPGRFSGRQFSNSRSEMNVSTLELGDSALYLCASSLEAGGAYTQYFGPGTRLTVL.